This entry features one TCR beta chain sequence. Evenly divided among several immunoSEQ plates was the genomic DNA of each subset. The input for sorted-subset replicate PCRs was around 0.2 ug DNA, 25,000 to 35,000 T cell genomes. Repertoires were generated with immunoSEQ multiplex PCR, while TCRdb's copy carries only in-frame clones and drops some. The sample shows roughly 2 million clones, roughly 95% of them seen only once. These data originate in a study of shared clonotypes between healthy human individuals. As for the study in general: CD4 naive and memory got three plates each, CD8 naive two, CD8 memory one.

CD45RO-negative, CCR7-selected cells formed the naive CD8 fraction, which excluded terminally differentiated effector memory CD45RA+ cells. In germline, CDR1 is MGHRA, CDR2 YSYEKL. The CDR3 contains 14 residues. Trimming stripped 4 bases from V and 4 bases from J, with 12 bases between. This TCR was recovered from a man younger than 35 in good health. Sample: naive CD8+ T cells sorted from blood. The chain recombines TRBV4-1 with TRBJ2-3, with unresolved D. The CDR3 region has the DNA TGCGCCAGCAGCCCCTCCGAACTGGCAGATACGCAGTATTTT. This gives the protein CASSPSELADTQYF.